Below, 27 T cell receptor beta chains from the same sample are listed, as sequenced in a study of regulatory T cells in long-lasting Graves disease. Time point: newly diagnosed GD, antithyroid drugs for less than 3 months. Researchers made the TCR library from RNA that was extracted from PBMCs. Investigators prepared the TCR beta libraries by applying iRepertoire HTBI primers and Arm-PCR of CDR3 regions. TCRdb re-derived calls from the multiplex PCR reads in MiXCR, one entry per CDR3 protein. Here the sample spans about 430,000 distinct CDR3 sequences, approximately 15% being singletons. Separately, the same data were catalogued under a study of T cells in Graves' hyperthyroidism and ophthalmopathy.

This specimen was peripheral blood mononuclear cells (PBMCs), taken at new diagnosis, from a patient treated with antithyroid drugs. The source is a woman aged 40 to 50 with Graves disease.

This clonotype was observed many times. The chain carries TRBV18 and TRBJ2-1, with D hard to call. Trimming removed 2 bases at V and 6 bases at J, with 5 bases between. Germline loops: CDR1 KGHSH, CDR2 LQKENI. The CDR3 loop spans 12 amino acids. CDR3 sequence reads: CASSPSANEQFF. CDR3 bases: TGTGCCAGCTCACCATCGGCCAATGAGCAGTTCTTC.

At least ten counts were recorded for this clonotype. The V gene is TRBV5-1, the J gene TRBJ2-3; D possibly uses TRBD1 or TRBD2 (5 bases each). Trimming took 3 bases from V and 2 from J, leaving 10 bases between them. The germline CDR1 and CDR2 sequences are SGHRS and YFSETQ. The CDR3 loop spans 14 amino acids. In nucleotides, the CDR3 is TGCGCCAGCAGCTCAGGGAGTACCACAGATACGCAGTATTTT. Its protein is CASSSGSTTDTQYF.

This chain joins TRBV7-4 and TRBJ2-7; 8 bases align to TRBD2. CDR1 is SGHVT, CDR2 SQSDAQ, per germline. After removal of 2 bases from V and 5 bases from J, the junction contained 2 bases not matched to a gene. The CDR3 spans 13 residues. CDR3 DNA sequence: TGTGCCAGCAGCTTATTAGCGGGGAACGAGCAGTACTTC. This encodes CASSLLAGNEQYF. Combining the CDR3 with reference TRBV7-4 and TRBJ2-7 gives the whole variable domain GAGVSQSPRYKVAKRGRDVALRCDSISGHVTLYWYRQTLGQGSEVLTYSQSDAQRDKSGRPSGRFSAERPERSVSTLKIQRTEQGDSAVYLCASSLLAGNEQYFGPGTRLTVT.

A word on this clonotype: In this CDR3 the conserved last residue, phenylalanine or tryptophan, is missing, so a read error is likely. The CDR3 DNA is TGCAGCCACTTGTACCAAGAGACCCAGTACCTC. Translating it yields CSHLYQETQYL. V is TRBV20-1 and J is TRBJ2-5, with D unresolved. The CDR3 is 11 amino acids. Germline loops: CDR1 DFQATT, CDR2 SNEGSKA (reference sequence).

This clonotype was picked up many times. The V gene is TRBV18, the J gene TRBJ2-7; D possibly matches TRBD1 or TRBD2 (5 bases each). V gave up 9 bases and J gave up 3 bases, with 18 bases separating them. Germline CDR1 KGHSH, CDR2 LQKENI. The CDR3 covers 14 residues. CDR3 in amino acids: CASSPRDGFYEQYF. The DNA of the CDR3 is TGTGCCAGTAGTCCCCGGGACGGATTCTACGAGCAGTACTTC.

This chain links TRBV12-3 or TRBV12-4 with TRBJ1-5; D remains ambiguous. Deletions cut 5 bases from V and 0 bases from J, with 14 bases between. CDR3 length equals 16 residues. In DNA form, the CDR3 reads TGTGCCAGCAGTCGGGCGACCGGGCATAGCAATCAGCCCCAGCATTTT. Protein sequence: CASSRATGHSNQPQHF.

This clonotype has a count of ten or more. The chain employs TRBV30 and TRBJ2-5; 11 bases agree with TRBD1. Germline V gives CDR1 GTSNPN, CDR2 SVGIG (reference sequence). The CDR3 length is 14 residues. Trimming took 1 base from V and 3 from J; bases not matched to a gene: 1. The CDR3 protein is CAWSGTGGKETQYF. As DNA, the CDR3 is TGTGCCTGGAGTGGGACAGGGGGCAAAGAGACCCAGTACTTC. Looking up the rest from reference TRBV30 and TRBJ2-5 gives the full variable domain: SQTIHQWPATLVQPVGSPLSLECTVEGTSNPNLYWYRQAAGRGLQLLFYSVGIGQISSEVPQNLSASRPQDRQFILSSKKLLLSDSGFYLCAWSGTGGKETQYFGPGTRLLVL.

This clonotype was observed at least ten times. The chain employs TRBV14 and TRBJ2-1, with 7 bases that match TRBD1. J was trimmed by 6 bases and V by 6 bases; bases with no gene match: 17. The CDR3 extends over 17 amino acids. Germline loops: CDR1 SGHDN, CDR2 FVKESK. CDR3 coding DNA: TGTGCCAGCAGGCCCAGGGGGAGTGGATCTAATCCCAATGAGCAGTTCTTC. Encoded protein: CASRPRGSGSNPNEQFF.

The chain employs TRBV5-8 and TRBJ2-6; D gene uncertain. Trimming removed 1 base from V and 4 bases from J, with 15 bases in between. The CDR3 is 17 residues long. Germline values: CDR1 SGHTS, CDR2 YDEGEE. The CDR3 reads CASSLTLRDGGANVLTF. The CDR3 DNA is TGTGCCAGCAGCTTGACCCTCCGAGATGGCGGGGCCAACGTCCTGACTTTC.

This clonotype was seen many times. The chain couples TRBV12-3 or TRBV12-4 to TRBJ2-5; 10 bases map to TRBD1. CDR3 length: 14 amino acids. J gave up 3 bases and V 4 bases, and 2 bases lay outside the gene matches. CDR3 sequence: CASSYGTGEETQYF. CDR3 DNA: TGTGCCAGCAGTTACGGGACAGGGGAAGAGACCCAGTACTTC.

This clonotype came up many times. V and J are TRBV2 and TRBJ1-1; no clear D gene. CDR3 length: 13 residues. Germline loops: CDR1 SNHLY, CDR2 FYNNEI. Between the trimmed V and J ends, which lost 2 bases and 2 bases, there was a span of 6 bases. CDR3 residues: CASSELLNTEAFF. The CDR3 DNA reads TGTGCCAGCAGTGAACTGCTAAACACTGAAGCTTTCTTT.

This clonotype was recorded at least ten times. One junction end disagrees with the germline gene, perhaps due to a read error. V is TRBV7-7 and J is TRBJ2-3; D not certain. Germline CDR1 SSHAT, CDR2 FNYEAQ (reference sequence). The CDR3 extends over 14 amino acids. CDR3: CASSHTTSKDTQYF. Here the CDR3 DNA reads TGTGCTAGCAGCCATACAACCTCCAAGGATACGCAGTATTTT.

A word on this clonotype: Possible read error: a much larger clone is one base away. The chain is built from TRBV11-2 and TRBJ2-3; D unresolved. The J call is doubtful: the DNA matches TRBJ2-5 better. This CDR3 has 13 amino acids. Germline assignment: CDR1 SGHAT and CDR2 FQNNGV. CDR3 sequence reads: CASTVLGKESQYF. The CDR3 DNA reads TGTGCCAGCACCGTCCTTGGAAAAGAGTCCCAGTACTTC.

This clonotype was picked up many times. The chain carries TRBV9 and TRBJ2-7; D gene unclear. The CDR3 has 13 residues. The V end lost 7 bases, the J end lost 0 bases, and 11 bases lay between the germline ends. Germline values: CDR1 SGDLS, CDR2 YYNGEE. The CDR3 DNA follows: TGTGCCAGCCAGAAACCGAGCTCCTACGAGCAGTACTTC. Protein: CASQKPSSYEQYF.

This clonotype has at least ten counts. The chain links TRBV19 to TRBJ2-3; TRBD2 agrees at 7 bases. CDR3 length equals 16 residues. The V and J ends lost 3 bases and 0 bases, in that order; junction bases with no gene match: 6. Germline V gene lookup returns CDR1 LNHDA and CDR2 SQIVND (reference sequence). The CDR3: CASSMNGGTSTDTQYF. The CDR3 nucleotides read TGTGCCAGTAGTATGAACGGGGGGACTAGCACAGATACGCAGTATTTT.

This clonotype was observed a few times. This chain uses TRBV29-1 with TRBJ2-3; D is undetermined. V was shortened by 4 bases and J by 1 base, with 12 bases between the two germline ends. Germline CDR1 SQVTM, CDR2 ANQGSEA. The CDR3 runs to 14 residues. The DNA of the CDR3 is TGCAGCGTTGTCGGCGGATGGGGCACAGATACGCAGTATTTT. As protein: CSVVGGWGTDTQYF.

This clonotype was seen repeatedly, ten times or more. The chain links TRBV2 to TRBJ2-6; 8 bases fit TRBD1. Germline loops: CDR1 SNHLY, CDR2 FYNNEI. The CDR3 has 15 residues. V was clipped by 6 bases and J by 2 bases; unmatched bases: 3. Here the CDR3 DNA reads TGTGCCAGCAGACCGGGACAGGCTGGGGCCAACGTCCTGACTTTC. Protein sequence: CASRPGQAGANVLTF.

This clonotype has more than one count but fewer than ten. CDR3: CASSVARMSSEQYF. The DNA for the CDR3 is TGTGCCAGCAGCGTAGCTAGGATGAGTTCCGAGCAGTACTTC. The chain combines TRBV9 with TRBJ2-7; D is unclear. Germline V CDR1 and CDR2: SGDLS, YYNGEE. CDR3 length: 14 amino acids. Trimming removed 0 bases at V and 6 bases at J, with 13 bases between.

This clonotype occurred a few times. This sequence joins TRBV3-1 and TRBJ2-3; tentatively, D is TRBD2 (5 bases). Germline assignment: CDR1 LGHDT and CDR2 YNNKEL (reference sequence). V lost 0 bases to trimming and J lost 5 bases, with 12 bases between them. CDR3 length: 15 residues. The CDR3 DNA sequence: TGTGCCAGCAGCCAAGAGTCCGGACGGGAAGATACGCAGTATTTT. It specifies CASSQESGREDTQYF.

The V and J genes are TRBV5-4 and TRBJ2-2, with TRBD2 identical over 14 bases. V lost 4 bases, J lost 0 bases, and 5 bases stayed unmatched. CDR1 is SGHNT, CDR2 YYREEE, per germline (reference sequence). The CDR3 has 18 residues. The CDR3 loop reads CASSPGLAGAPNTGELFF. Here the CDR3 DNA reads TGTGCCAGCAGCCCGGGACTAGCGGGGGCCCCGAACACCGGGGAGCTGTTTTTT.

In nucleotides, the CDR3 is TGTGCCAGCAGTTTCCCAGATCGAAACACCATATATTTT. The encoded protein is CASSFPDRNTIYF. The rearrangement uses TRBV12-3 or TRBV12-4 and TRBJ1-3, with D hard to call. Trimming pared 3 bases from V and 5 bases from J, leaving 8 bases between. This CDR3 contains 13 residues.

This clonotype turned up a few times. The chain employs TRBV11-2 and TRBJ2-1; 8 nucleotides line up with TRBD1. CDR1 is SGHAT and CDR2 is FQNNGV in the germline V gene. V shed 0 bases and J 5 bases; nucleotides not matched to a gene: 3. The CDR3 loop spans 15 amino acids. The CDR3 is CASSLETGDNNEQFF. CDR3 nucleotides: TGTGCCAGCAGCTTAGAGACAGGGGATAACAATGAGCAGTTCTTC.

At least ten counts were recorded for this clonotype. The chain uses TRBV10-2 and TRBJ1-2; 10 nucleotides line up with TRBD1. Germline lookup yields CDR1 WSHSY and CDR2 SAAADI. This CDR3 is 15 amino acids long. Losses at the gene ends were 5 bases for V and 6 bases for J; bases not matched to a gene: 9. CDR3 nucleotides: TGCGCCAGCAGTTTCAACGGGGACAGGGGAGATGGCTACACCTTC. Protein: CASSFNGDRGDGYTF.

This clonotype was detected a few times. This chain uses TRBV4-1 with TRBJ2-2; 8 bases fit TRBD1. Looked up from germline, CDR1 is MGHRA and CDR2 is YSYEKL. The CDR3 is 15 amino acids. V was clipped by 4 bases and J by 4 bases; unmatched bases: 5. CDR3 in amino acids: CASSPGQGTTGELFF. The CDR3 DNA reads TGCGCCAGCAGCCCAGGACAGGGTACCACCGGGGAGCTGTTTTTT.

For this clonotype: The junction and the germline gene differ at one end; a read error may be behind it. The chain recombines TRBV18 with TRBJ2-7, with D perhaps matching TRBD2 (6 bases). Germline V gene sequence: CDR1 KGHSH, CDR2 LQKENI. The CDR3 has 13 residues. CDR3 DNA: TGTGTCAGCTCACCAGAGGAGGGATACGAGCAGTACTTC. It specifies CVSSPEEGYEQYF.

This clonotype has more than one count but fewer than ten. The CDR3 DNA reads as TGTGCCAGCAGCGCAACAGGGGGCTATGATGAGCAGTTCTTC. It translates to CASSATGGYDEQFF. V is TRBV9 and J is TRBJ2-1; 9 nucleotides line up with TRBD1. V trimming: 3 bases; J trimming: 8 bases; junction bases outside the gene matches: 6. The V gene's germline CDR1 is SGDLS and CDR2 YYNGEE. CDR3 size: 14 residues.

This clonotype was detected many times. This sequence joins TRBV28 and TRBJ2-2; tentative D call: TRBD2 (6 bases). This CDR3 contains 15 residues. V lost 2 bases and J lost 4, with 11 bases in between. The germline V gene encodes CDR1 MDHEN and CDR2 SYDVKM. The CDR3 region is CASSLGLASTGELFF. The CDR3 DNA reads TGTGCCAGCAGTTTAGGGCTAGCGAGCACCGGGGAGCTGTTTTTT.